These 25 T cell receptor beta chains were all obtained from the same sample, sequenced in a study of shared clonotypes between healthy human individuals. This table comes from immunoSEQ multiplex PCR, and its TCRdb copy is limited to in-frame clones, with some not included. The sample holds around 1,100,000 clones; roughly 80% are singletons and the top ten take over 0.8%. The sequencing input was memory CD4+ T cells from PBMCs. This sample's subset: CD45RA-negative fraction. These receptors all come from a young man in good health. Some clones in this sample may be carry-over from other donors' samples.

The chain couples TRBV28 to TRBJ1-2; D is uncertain. The germline V gene encodes CDR1 MDHEN and CDR2 SYDVKM. This CDR3 has 12 residues. Trimming left V 8 bases short and J 4 bases short, with 11 bases between. The CDR3, as DNA: TGTGCCAGCCGACAACGGCTCTATGGCTACACCTTC. The encoded protein is CASRQRLYGYTF.

The chain links TRBV29-1 to TRBJ2-3, with a tentative D call TRBD2 (5 bases). The V end lost 7 bases, the J end lost 2 bases, and 16 bases lay between the germline ends. The CDR3 extends over 14 amino acids. CDR1 is SQVTM and CDR2 is ANQGSEA in the germline V gene. CDR3 amino acids: CSAIGLTTTDTQYF. The CDR3 nucleotides read TGCAGCGCCATTGGGCTGACTACCACAGATACGCAGTATTTT.

In this sample, this clone turned up many times. The chain uses TRBV18 and TRBJ1-4; unclear D gene. V gave up 3 bases and J gave up 7 bases, with 15 bases separating them. The CDR3 extends over 15 amino acids. CDR1 is KGHSH, CDR2 LQKENI, per germline. The CDR3 is CASSPSGRATEKLFF. The CDR3 DNA reads TGTGCCAGCTCACCCTCCGGGCGAGCAACTGAAAAACTGTTTTTT.

This clone showed up many times. Other DNA sequences in the sample encode the same CDR3. The genes are TRBV23-1 and TRBJ2-7; the match to TRBD1 covers 7 bases. TRBV23-1 is assigned to the ORF class and has an uncertain function. The CDR3 sequence is 15 residues long. J gave up 0 bases and V 8 bases, and 10 bases lay outside the gene matches. The CDR3 bases are TGCGCCAGCGCACCGGAGACAGGGAGCTCCTACGAGCAGTACTTC. This encodes CASAPETGSSYEQYF.

Points on this clone: In the same sample, other DNA sequences code for this CDR3. The genes are TRBV7-9 and TRBJ2-7; D not resolved. Germline assignment: CDR1 SEHNR and CDR2 FQNEAQ (reference sequence). This CDR3 is 14 amino acids long. V shed 0 bases and J shed 6 bases, with 12 bases lying between them. CDR3 nucleotide sequence: TGTGCCAGCAGCTTAGCGGGCACCTCCGGCGAGCAGTACTTC. Translated, it gives CASSLAGTSGEQYF.

Notes on this clone: Since a much larger clone is just one base distant, this may be a read error. The rearrangement links TRBV4-2 to TRBJ2-1; D unresolved. Germline-derived CDR1 and CDR2 are LGHNA and YNFKEQ. This CDR3 spans 17 amino acids. V was shortened by 0 bases and J by 8 bases, with 20 bases between the two germline ends. The CDR3 sequence: CASSQDRMGLGFHEQFF. The CDR3 bases are TGTGCCAGCAGCCAAGATAGGATGGGCCTGGGTTTTCATGAGCAGTTCTTC.

This rearrangement joins TRBV19 to TRBJ2-3, with D perhaps matching TRBD1 or TRBD2 (5 bases each). Germline CDR1 and CDR2: LNHDA and SQIVND (reference sequence). CDR3 length: 12 amino acids. V was clipped by 5 bases and J by 5 bases, with 8 bases between them. The CDR3 loop is CASSGGGDTQYF. The CDR3 DNA follows: TGTGCCAGTAGTGGGGGTGGAGATACGCAGTATTTT. Full variable domain (missing parts from reference TRBV19 and TRBJ2-3): DGGITQSPKYLFRKEGQNVTLSCEQNLNHDAMYWYRQDPGQGLRLIYYSQIVNDFQKGDIAEGYSVSREKKESFPLTVTSAQKNPTAFYLCASSGGGDTQYFGPGTRLTVL.

About this clone: The final CDR3 position lacks the conserved phenylalanine or tryptophan, pointing to a likely read error. V and J are TRBV30 and TRBJ2-4, with D perhaps given as TRBD1 or TRBD2 (6 bases each). Trimming removed 0 bases from V and 8 bases from J, with 11 bases in between. In germline, CDR1 is GTSNPN, CDR2 SVGIG (reference sequence). This CDR3 is built from 13 residues. CDR3 sequence (DNA): TGTGCCTGGAGTGTGTGGGGGGCGGACATTCAGTACTCC. It translates to CAWSVWGADIQYS.

There are a few counts of this clone. The rearrangement uses TRBV4-2 and TRBJ2-4; D unresolved. This CDR3 region has 12 residues. CDR1 LGHNA and CDR2 YNFKEQ come from the germline V gene. Trimming left V 4 bases short and J 8 bases short, with 9 bases between. The CDR3 DNA reads TGTGCCAGCAGCCCCCAGCGCTACATTCAGTACTTC. Its protein product is CASSPQRYIQYF.

This chain links TRBV19 with TRBJ1-2; 9 bases align to TRBD1. Germline V gene lookup returns CDR1 LNHDA and CDR2 SQIVND (reference sequence). There are 15 residues in the CDR3. V was pared by 4 bases and J by 4 bases, with 7 bases of the junction left unmatched. The CDR3 nucleotides are TGTGCCAGTAGTAGCCCGGGACAGGGTGGCTATGGCTACACCTTC. It specifies CASSSPGQGGYGYTF. Complete variable domain (other parts from reference TRBV19 and TRBJ1-2): DGGITQSPKYLFRKEGQNVTLSCEQNLNHDAMYWYRQDPGQGLRLIYYSQIVNDFQKGDIAEGYSVSREKKESFPLTVTSAQKNPTAFYLCASSSPGQGGYGYTFGSGTRLTVV.

The chain links TRBV4-3 to TRBJ2-5; D may match TRBD1 or TRBD2 (6 bases each). Per the germline V gene, CDR1 is LGHNA and CDR2 is YSLEER. The V end lost 0 bases, the J end lost 5 bases, and 10 bases lay between the germline ends. The CDR3 loop spans 14 amino acids. The CDR3 bases are TGCGCCAGCAGCCAAGAGAGGGGGAGGGAGACCCAGTACTTC. It yields the protein CASSQERGRETQYF.

This clone was counted only a few times. The identical CDR3 is also encoded by other nucleotide sequences in the sample. V and J are TRBV4-2 and TRBJ1-1; D uncertain. CDR3 length: 13 amino acids. The ends were cut back, 0 bases at V and 5 bases at J, with 7 bases in the middle. CDR1 and CDR2 from the germline V gene are LGHNA and YNFKEQ. The CDR3 is CASSQDRFTEAFF. CDR3 in DNA: TGTGCCAGCAGCCAAGATCGGTTTACTGAAGCTTTCTTT.

The J gene is TRBJ1-1, the V gene TRBV18; the match to TRBD1 covers 7 bases. The CDR3 runs 15 residues. The junction had 11 bases not matched to a gene; V was cut back by 0 bases and J by 10 bases. Germline loops: CDR1 KGHSH, CDR2 LQKENI. Here the CDR3 reads CASSPPSQNRGRAFF. CDR3 in DNA: TGTGCCAGCTCACCACCTAGTCAAAACAGGGGACGAGCTTTCTTT.

This clone was picked up many times. The V gene is TRBV6-1, the J gene TRBJ1-1; D possibly corresponds to TRBD1 (5 bases). V dropped 10 bases and J dropped 4 bases, with 19 bases sitting between them. The germline CDR1 and CDR2 sequences are MNHNS and SASEGT. The CDR3 consists of 14 residues. In DNA form, the CDR3 reads TGTGCCACCCTTAATAGGGGCAAGACCACTGAAGCTTTCTTT. It codes for CATLNRGKTTEAFF.

J is TRBJ1-1 and V is TRBV5-1, with D possibly matching TRBD1 (6 bases). The V gene's germline CDR1 is SGHRS and CDR2 YFSETQ. The CDR3 extends over 15 amino acids. V shed 2 bases and J shed 1 base, with 12 bases lying between them. CDR3 loop: CASSFRSGQNTEAFF. Here the CDR3 DNA reads TGCGCCAGCAGCTTTCGTTCGGGACAGAACACTGAAGCTTTCTTT.

This chain uses TRBV5-1 with TRBJ2-1, with D perhaps being TRBD1 or TRBD2 (6 bases each). This CDR3 spans 18 amino acids. Trimming stripped 2 bases from V and 0 bases from J, with 18 bases between. Germline V lookup: CDR1 SGHRS, CDR2 YFSETQ. The CDR3 DNA sequence: TGCGCCAGCAGCTTTTCACAGGGCCGGACTAACTCCTACAATGAGCAGTTCTTC. This gives the protein CASSFSQGRTNSYNEQFF.

This clone was seen once. V gene TRBV7-9 combines with J gene TRBJ2-3; no firm D call. V lost 3 bases and J lost 2, with 9 bases in between. The CDR3 spans 14 residues. Germline values: CDR1 SEHNR, CDR2 FQNEAQ (reference sequence). For the CDR3, the DNA is TGTGCCAGCAGCTTTGCTTTGGTCACAGATACGCAGTATTTT. Its protein product is CASSFALVTDTQYF.

The V gene is TRBV7-2, the J gene TRBJ2-2, with D possibly called TRBD1 or TRBD2 (5 bases each). V lost 6 bases to trimming and J lost 6 bases, with 8 bases between them. Germline V gives CDR1 SGHTA, CDR2 FQGNSA. The CDR3 consists of 12 residues. The CDR3 sequence is CASRLGAGELFF. The CDR3 DNA reads as TGTGCCAGCAGATTGGGGGCCGGGGAGCTGTTTTTT.

About this clone: Other DNA sequences of this sample code for an identical CDR3. The chain employs TRBV4-2 and TRBJ1-3; no clear D gene. The V end lost 1 base, the J end lost 0 bases, and 10 bases lay between the germline ends. The CDR3 loop spans 16 amino acids. Germline CDR1 is LGHNA and CDR2 is YNFKEQ. CDR3 region: CASSQGGQVSGNTIYF. The CDR3 coding sequence is TGTGCCAGCAGCCAAGGAGGGCAGGTCTCTGGAAACACCATATATTTT.

The chain is built from TRBV9 and TRBJ2-7; 16 bases align to TRBD2. CDR3 length: 17 amino acids. In germline, CDR1 is SGDLS, CDR2 YYNGEE. V gave up 3 bases and J gave up 0 bases; unmatched junction bases: 3. The CDR3 loop is CASSGGLAGGYSYEQYF. The CDR3 DNA is TGTGCCAGCAGCGGGGGACTAGCGGGAGGGTACTCCTACGAGCAGTACTTC.

The chain uses TRBV5-1 and TRBJ2-7; 11 bases are a match to TRBD2. This CDR3 region has 14 residues. Germline loops: CDR1 SGHRS, CDR2 YFSETQ. After removal of 5 bases from V and 4 bases from J, the junction contained 5 bases not matched to a gene. CDR3: CASRDLAGGYEQYF. The DNA for the CDR3 is TGCGCCAGCAGAGACCTAGCGGGAGGTTACGAGCAGTACTTC. The full variable domain, completed using reference TRBV5-1 and TRBJ2-7, is KAGVTQTPRYLIKTRGQQVTLSCSPISGHRSVSWYQQTPGQGLQFLFEYFSETQRNKGNFPGRFSGRQFSNSRSEMNVSTLELGDSALYLCASRDLAGGYEQYFGPGTRLTVT.

The CDR3 DNA reads TGCGCCAGCAGCTTGGGGTGGGAGGGTACCTACGAGCAGTACTTC. Encoded protein: CASSLGWEGTYEQYF. This chain links TRBV5-1 with TRBJ2-7; 7 bases are a match to TRBD2. Germline V gene sequence: CDR1 SGHRS, CDR2 YFSETQ. This CDR3 is 15 amino acids long. With V trimmed by 0 bases and J by 2 bases, 5 bases remained unmatched.

The chain is built from TRBV7-2 and TRBJ1-4; weak D call: TRBD1 (5 bases). CDR1 and CDR2 from the germline V gene are SGHTA and FQGNSA. The length of the CDR3 is 12 residues. Trimming removed 5 bases at V and 4 bases at J, with 5 bases between. CDR3 sequence: CASSGGNEKLFF. The DNA for the CDR3 is TGTGCCAGCAGCGGGGGTAATGAAAAACTGTTTTTT.

The sample holds a few counts of this clone. The V gene is TRBV9, the J gene TRBJ2-2, with TRBD1 matching 8 bases. The V gene's germline CDR1 is SGDLS and CDR2 YYNGEE. The CDR3 is 14 amino acids. V lost 8 bases and J lost 2; bases outside the gene matches: 5. This chain's CDR3 is CASTDRVNTGELFF. Written as DNA, the CDR3 is TGTGCCAGTACGGACAGGGTAAACACCGGGGAGCTGTTTTTT.

For the CDR3, the DNA is TGTGCCAGCACCCGGGTGGCCTCCGGAGAGACTTTGGACAATGAGCAGTTCTTC. Translated, it gives CASTRVASGETLDNEQFF. The chain uses TRBV13 and TRBJ2-1, with D uncertain. The CDR3 totals 18 residues. Trimming removed 7 bases from V and 5 bases from J, with 27 bases in between. CDR1 and CDR2 from the germline V gene are PRHDT and FYEKMQ (reference sequence).